The 22 T cell receptor beta chains reported below all come from one sample, sequenced in a study of shared clonotypes between healthy human individuals. Only in-frame clones appear in the TCRdb table, and some are missing; sequencing was by immunoSEQ multiplex PCR. The sample carries fewer than 650,000 clones, 60% to 85% recorded once. Material: PBMCs. The receptors derive from a woman aged 35 to 49 in good health. Some clones in this sample may be carry-over from other donors' samples.

The rearrangement joins TRBV5-6 to TRBJ2-3, with no clear D. This CDR3 spans 14 amino acids. Germline V gene data show CDR1 as SGHDT and CDR2 as YYEEEE. Trimming shortened V by 2 bases and J by 1 base, and 8 bases separated the two germline ends. In DNA, the CDR3 is TGTGCCAGCAGCTTCGGAACAGGCACAGATACGCAGTATTTT. Translating gives CASSFGTGTDTQYF.

The CDR3 loop reads CTSSPPPSLRATYEQYF. CDR3 nucleotide sequence: TGCACCAGCAGCCCCCCCCCATCGTTAAGGGCCACCTACGAGCAGTACTTC. The chain uses TRBV1 and TRBJ2-7. TRBV1 constitutes a pseudogene. CDR3 length equals 17 residues.

The rearrangement uses TRBV7-7 and TRBJ1-3; 8 bases line up with TRBD2. The end of the DNA fits TRBJ2-2 better, so the J call may be wrong. CDR3 length: 15 amino acids. Germline V gene sequence: CDR1 SSHAT, CDR2 FNYEAQ (reference sequence). CDR3 bases: TGTGCTAGCGGGATGGGGACAACGAACACCGGGGAGCTGTTTTTT. Protein sequence: CASGMGTTNTGELFF.

The CDR3 loop reads CASRLEWNTEAFF. CDR3 coding DNA: TGTGCCAGCAGGTTAGAATGGAACACTGAAGCTTTCTTT. V usage is TRBV6-1 and J usage is TRBJ1-1, with unresolved D. The CDR3 totals 13 residues. Looked up from germline, CDR1 is MNHNS and CDR2 is SASEGT. The V end lost 6 bases, the J end lost 1 base, and 9 bases lay between the germline ends.

The rearrangement uses TRBV28 and TRBJ2-1; D is possibly TRBD2 (6 bases). CDR3 length: 17 amino acids. Trimming cost V 2 bases and J 4 bases, with 18 bases left between them. Germline CDR1 reads MDHEN; CDR2 reads SYDVKM. As DNA, the CDR3 is TGTGCCAGCAGTTTAGGGGGGATGCGACAGACATACAATGAGCAGTTCTTC. This gives the protein CASSLGGMRQTYNEQFF.

The chain is built from TRBV11-2 and TRBJ2-1; 12 positions agree with TRBD1. The CDR3 consists of 18 residues. The J segment lost 3 bases and the V segment lost 5 bases, leaving 11 bases of the junction unmatched. The germline gives CDR1 SGHAT, CDR2 FQNNGV. The chain's CDR3 is CASSPPPGQGAVYNEQFF. The DNA for the CDR3 is TGTGCCAGCAGCCCACCACCGGGACAGGGGGCCGTCTACAATGAGCAGTTCTTC.

The J gene is TRBJ1-1, the V gene TRBV4-1; D is ambiguous. CDR3 length equals 12 residues. Trimming cost V 2 bases and J 11 bases, with 12 bases left between them. Germline V gives CDR1 MGHRA, CDR2 YSYEKL. In DNA form, the CDR3 reads TGCGCCAGCAGCCAAAACATCGAGTGGGCTTTCTTT. It is translated as CASSQNIEWAFF.

This clone was recorded a few times. The rearrangement uses TRBV19 and TRBJ2-7; D remains unclear. The germline gives CDR1 LNHDA, CDR2 SQIVND (reference sequence). V lost 10 bases to trimming and J lost 3 bases, with 13 bases between them. The CDR3 is 12 amino acids. The DNA of the CDR3 is TGTGCCACCCTCGATAGGGACTACGAGCAGTACTTC. Translated: CATLDRDYEQYF.

This clone was counted ten times or more. The V call is TRBV15, the J call TRBJ1-4; TRBD1 is a possible D gene (6 bases). CDR3 length: 15 amino acids. Germline CDR1 LNHNV, CDR2 YYDKDF (reference sequence). V was cut by 4 bases and J by 8 bases, with 17 bases left in between. The CDR3 sequence is CATSTPGGGGEKLFF. The CDR3 DNA follows: TGTGCCACCAGCACCCCCGGCGGGGGGGGCGAAAAACTGTTTTTT. The variable domain in full, with the rest retrieved from reference TRBV15 and TRBJ1-4, is DAMVIQNPRYQVTQFGKPVTLSCSQTLNHNVMYWYQQKSSQAPKLLFHYYDKDFNNEADTPDNFQSRRPNTSFCFLDIRSPGLGDTAMYLCATSTPGGGGEKLFFGSGTQLSVL.

The chain combines TRBV27 with TRBJ2-3; perhaps TRBD2 as D (6 bases). This CDR3 contains 14 residues. Trimming took 8 bases from V and 2 from J, leaving 14 bases between them. The V gene's germline CDR1 is MNHEY and CDR2 SMNVEV (reference sequence). CDR3 residues: CASAASGPTDTQYF. CDR3 bases: TGTGCCAGCGCTGCAAGCGGGCCCACAGATACGCAGTATTTT.

Many counts were recorded for this clone. The chain employs TRBV29-1 and TRBJ1-5, with 9 bases aligning to TRBD1. V gave up 6 bases and J gave up 0 bases; unmatched junction bases: 3. Germline CDR1 and CDR2: SQVTM and ANQGSEA. The CDR3 contains 14 residues. The CDR3 loop is CSVRTGDSNQPQHF. CDR3 nucleotide sequence: TGCAGCGTCCGGACAGGGGATAGCAATCAGCCCCAGCATTTT.

The chain combines TRBV27 with TRBJ2-7; 11 bases align to TRBD2. V was pared by 2 bases and J by 4 bases, with 4 bases of the junction left unmatched. This CDR3 is 15 amino acids long. The germline CDR1 and CDR2 sequences are MNHEY and SMNVEV (reference sequence). The CDR3 region has the DNA TGTGCCAGCAGTTTAAAGGCTAGCGGGAGGTACGAGCAGTACTTC. Translating gives CASSLKASGRYEQYF.

This chain uses TRBV11-2 with TRBJ1-4, with a possible D match to TRBD1 (6 bases). From germline, CDR1 is SGHAT and CDR2 FQNNGV. The CDR3 has 15 amino acids. Trimming left V 3 bases short and J 4 bases short, with 12 bases between. CDR3 amino acids: CASSFAGHVNEKLFF. CDR3 in DNA: TGTGCCAGCAGCTTCGCGGGACACGTTAATGAAAAACTGTTTTTT.

The chain has TRBV28 and TRBJ1-6; the D gene is possibly TRBD1 (5 bases). Per germline, CDR1 MDHEN and CDR2 SYDVKM. V lost 4 bases and J 3 bases, leaving 10 bases between the germline ends. The CDR3 contains 15 residues. CDR3 nucleotides: TGTGCCAGCAGTTCATGGGGGGGCTATAATTCACCCCTCCACTTT. This translates into CASSSWGGYNSPLHF.

The J gene is TRBJ2-1, the V gene TRBV11-2; tentatively, D is TRBD1 (6 bases). CDR3 length: 16 residues. Germline V lookup: CDR1 SGHAT, CDR2 FQNNGV. The V end was cut by 4 bases, the J end by 3 bases, with 16 bases between. CDR3 in amino acids: CASSSQGRSGYNEQFF. Here the CDR3 DNA reads TGTGCCAGCAGCTCGCAGGGGCGTTCGGGCTACAATGAGCAGTTCTTC.

The J gene is TRBJ1-5, the V gene TRBV28; possible D gene TRBD1, 5 bases. From germline, CDR1 is MDHEN and CDR2 SYDVKM. V lost 3 bases and J 6 bases, leaving 12 bases between the germline ends. The CDR3 has 14 amino acids. The CDR3 loop reads CASSFSGFTQPQHF. CDR3 coding DNA: TGTGCCAGCAGTTTCTCAGGGTTTACTCAGCCCCAGCATTTT. Combining the CDR3 with reference TRBV28 and TRBJ1-5 gives the whole variable domain DVKVTQSSRYLVKRTGEKVFLECVQDMDHENMFWYRQDPGLGLRLIYFSYDVKMKEKGDIPEGYSVSREKKERFSLILESASTNQTSMYLCASSFSGFTQPQHFGDGTRLSIL.

The gene calls are TRBV2 and TRBJ2-1; D possibly uses TRBD1 or TRBD2 (6 bases each). This CDR3 has 14 residues. CDR1 is SNHLY, CDR2 FYNNEI, per germline. Trimming removed 6 bases at V and 9 bases at J, with 18 bases between. CDR3 DNA: TGTGCCAGCAGCGCCTGGGGGGCCGAGGTTGAGCAGTTCTTC. It specifies CASSAWGAEVEQFF.

The chain carries TRBV4-2 and TRBJ2-1, with 11 bases aligning to TRBD2. Per germline, CDR1 LGHNA and CDR2 YNFKEQ. The CDR3 loop spans 17 amino acids. The V gene end was trimmed by 0 bases and the J gene end by 6 bases; junction bases not matched to a gene: 7. In DNA, the CDR3 is TGTGCCAGCAGCCAAGATCTTACTAGCGGGAGTCGCAATGAGCAGTTCTTC. Protein: CASSQDLTSGSRNEQFF.

J is TRBJ1-3 and V is TRBV18; D unclear. The V end lost 3 bases, the J end lost 0 bases, and 15 bases lay between the germline ends. CDR1 is KGHSH and CDR2 is LQKENI in the germline V gene. This CDR3 has 17 amino acids. The CDR3 coding sequence is TGTGCCAGCTCACCGACTATCGGTGGGAACTCTGGAAACACCATATATTTT. It is translated as CASSPTIGGNSGNTIYF.

V gene TRBV19 combines with J gene TRBJ2-3; 8 bases are shared with TRBD1. Germline assignment: CDR1 LNHDA and CDR2 SQIVND (reference sequence). CDR3 length: 13 amino acids. V was clipped by 4 bases and J by 3 bases; unmatched bases: 0. The CDR3 here is CASSRTGTDTQYF. For the CDR3, the DNA is TGTGCCAGTAGTAGGACAGGGACAGATACGCAGTATTTT.

The chain's CDR3 is CASSQVSAPLNTGELFF. The CDR3 DNA sequence: TGTGCCAGCAGCCAAGTTTCGGCCCCCCTGAACACCGGGGAGCTGTTTTTT. This chain joins TRBV4-2 and TRBJ2-2, with unresolved D. The length of the CDR3 is 17 residues. From germline, CDR1 is LGHNA and CDR2 YNFKEQ. V lost 1 base and J 1 base, leaving 13 bases between the germline ends.

Only one count was recorded for this clone. A much larger clone differs by one base, so this may be a read error. The chain recombines TRBV21-1 with TRBJ1-1; no check of the table's D call, TRBD1, against the DNA was made. TRBV21-1 is designated a pseudogene. CDR3 length: 14 amino acids. The DNA of the CDR3 is TGTGCCAGCAGCAAGACAGACATGAACACTGAAGCTTTCTTT. Its translation is CASSKTDMNTEAFF.